This T cell receptor beta chain was documented in a study of T cell repertoires in cytomegalovirus infection (dated by TCRdb to the late 2010s). For context, the study as a whole: Peptide stimulations targeted recently identified HLA-C-restricted CMV epitopes, whose presentation resists viral immunomodulation, together with well-studied HLA-B-restricted epitopes. Because public TCR beta signatures pointed to carriage of CMV infection together with the matching HLA type, the HLA type of each donor mattered for the analysis. The full study reports these points: In both this cohort and an independent cohort of some 370 donors, the cumulative frequency of public TCR beta family members distinguished carriers of CMV infection plus the relevant HLA type. The ex vivo response was dominated by HLA-C-restricted CMV-specific TCR beta clonotypes, and the single most frequent clonotype in two of eight donors was supplied by these HLA-C-restricted clonotypes.

V is shortened by 2 bases, J by 11 bases, and the region joining them spans 18 bases. Counted from cysteine to phenylalanine, this CDR3 has 13 amino acids. CDR3 DNA is the only sequence kept; it has 39 bases, read in frame from the first base. CDR1 and CDR2, per the germline V gene (reference sequence), are GTSNPN and SVGIG. For sequencing, an Illumina HiSeq 1500 was employed. TCRdb itself trimmed the public reads at Q25 with fastp, ran MiXCR and retained productive beta chains. All rows with the same CDR3 protein become a single entry with the most common DNA and genes. The sample contains tens of thousands of distinct CDR3 sequences, around 25% of them found a single time. Of the sample, around 50% falls within the top ten clones. In light of the paper, this sample's treatment or condition label describes: in vitro stimulation with specific CMV peptide epitopes to enrich CMV-specific T cells. In the case of this clonotype: Its antigen remains unidentified. No per-base quality is available; no much larger clone lies one base away.

The specimen was CD8+ T cells from cultured PBMCs, collected from culture after CMV antigen stimulation. This receptor was obtained from a human donor in good health (CMV status not recorded). Some clones in this sample may be carry-over from other donors' samples. This chain is built from TRBV30 and TRBJ1-1, with the D gene not clear enough to name. CDR3 protein: CAWSTSVVTGAFF. The DNA reads as follows: TGTGCCTGGAGTACTTCGGTGGTCACTGGGGCTTTCTTT.